Listed below are T cell receptor beta chains from one sample, sequenced in a study of cytomegalovirus exposure and HLA in healthy donors. Using immunoSEQ multiplex PCR, the repertoire was profiled, and TCRdb retains in-frame clones only, with some absent. The sample includes around 170,000 clones, roughly 82% of them seen just once. What was sequenced was PBMCs. These receptors were taken from a woman in her 50s in good health and CMV-seronegative. Both conserved end residues are part of each CDR3. Fields, in order: clone size, D gene, V gene, J gene, CDR3 DNA, CDR3 protein. A D gene is named only where the DNA matches it firmly. The size field is filled for only some rows; it gives once, few, many or a size class.

clone_size: NA; d_call: NA; v_call: TRBV18; j_call: TRBJ2-5; cdr3_nt: TGTGCCAGCTCACCCTCCCGGGTTCAAGAGACCCAGTACTTC; cdr3_aa: CASSPSRVQETQYF
clone_size: once; d_call: TRBD2; v_call: TRBV4-3; j_call: TRBJ2-7; cdr3_nt: TGCGCCAGCAGCCAAGATAAATTCAGTGGACTAGCGGGGGGCGTGAGCTCCTACGAGCAGTACTTC; cdr3_aa: CASSQDKFSGLAGGVSSYEQYF
clone_size: NA; d_call: NA; v_call: TRBV6-4; j_call: TRBJ1-4; cdr3_nt: TGTGCCAGCAGGTCGACCGGGACACCTGAATTGGAAAAACTGTTTTTT; cdr3_aa: CASRSTGTPELEKLFF
clone_size: once; d_call: NA; v_call: TRBV4-1; j_call: TRBJ2-1; cdr3_nt: TGCGCCAGCAGCCTCCTCGGCGGTAGGGGGACCTACAATGAGCAGTTCTTC; cdr3_aa: CASSLLGGRGTYNEQFF
clone_size: NA; d_call: NA; v_call: TRBV19; j_call: TRBJ1-1; cdr3_nt: TGTGCCAGTAGCCGCCCCCCCGGACAGATGAACACTGAAGCTTTCTTT; cdr3_aa: CASSRPPGQMNTEAFF
clone_size: NA; d_call: TRBD2; v_call: TRBV9; j_call: TRBJ2-1; cdr3_nt: TGTGCCAGCAGCGTACTTAGCGGGGGGGGACTCAATGAGCAGTTCTTC; cdr3_aa: CASSVLSGGGLNEQFF
clone_size: NA; d_call: TRBD1; v_call: TRBV10-3; j_call: TRBJ1-5; cdr3_nt: TGTGCCATCAGTGGCACAGGGGCGCGGAATCAGCCCCAGCATTTT; cdr3_aa: CAISGTGARNQPQHF
clone_size: NA; d_call: NA; v_call: TRBV7-9; j_call: TRBJ1-5; cdr3_nt: TGTGCCAGCAGCACAACCCATAATCAGCCCCAGCATTTT; cdr3_aa: CASSTTHNQPQHF
clone_size: NA; d_call: NA; v_call: TRBV7-9; j_call: TRBJ2-7; cdr3_nt: TGTTCCAGCAGGGGAGCGGCCTACGAGCAGTACTTC; cdr3_aa: CSSRGAAYEQYF
clone_size: NA; d_call: NA; v_call: TRBV15; j_call: TRBJ2-1; cdr3_nt: TGTGCCACCAGCTCGGGGGTGGCCTACAATGAGCAGTTCTTC; cdr3_aa: CATSSGVAYNEQFF
clone_size: few; d_call: NA; v_call: TRBV30; j_call: TRBJ1-6; cdr3_nt: TGTGCCTGGAGTGTTCGGTCGGCAGGGTCCCTCCACTTT; cdr3_aa: CAWSVRSAGSLHF
clone_size: NA; d_call: NA; v_call: TRBV2; j_call: TRBJ2-1; cdr3_nt: TGTGCCAGCAGTGAACGTCCTAGGGGGTCCTACAATGAGCAGTTCTTC; cdr3_aa: CASSERPRGSYNEQFF
clone_size: NA; d_call: NA; v_call: TRBV2; j_call: TRBJ2-7; cdr3_nt: TGTGCCAGTAGGGGCAGATCCTACGAGCAGTACTTC; cdr3_aa: CASRGRSYEQYF
clone_size: NA; d_call: NA; v_call: TRBV28; j_call: TRBJ1-1; cdr3_nt: TGTGCCAGCAGTTTTACGGGAGGGATCCTGAAGGCCGGGGAAGCTTTCTTT; cdr3_aa: CASSFTGGILKAGEAFF
clone_size: NA; d_call: TRBD2; v_call: TRBV27; j_call: TRBJ2-7; cdr3_nt: TGTGCCAGCAGTTTAAGGCTAGCGGGAGGCTACGAGCAGTACTTC; cdr3_aa: CASSLRLAGGYEQYF
clone_size: NA; d_call: TRBD1; v_call: TRBV29-1; j_call: TRBJ1-1; cdr3_nt: TGCAGCGGCCAGATAGGACAGGGACTGGTCGCGACCACTGAAGCTTTCTTT; cdr3_aa: CSGQIGQGLVATTEAFF
clone_size: NA; d_call: NA; v_call: TRBV2; j_call: TRBJ1-1; cdr3_nt: TGTGCCAGCAGTGGGGGACAAGGGACTGAAGCTTTCTTT; cdr3_aa: CASSGGQGTEAFF
clone_size: NA; d_call: TRBD1; v_call: TRBV19; j_call: TRBJ2-1; cdr3_nt: TGTGCCAGTAGTAGCTCCAGGGGGTTAACCTACAATGAGCAGTTCTTC; cdr3_aa: CASSSSRGLTYNEQFF
clone_size: NA; d_call: NA; v_call: TRBV11-2; j_call: TRBJ2-3; cdr3_nt: TGTGCCAGCAGCTTAGTCAGTTACGAGGGTACGCAGTATTTT; cdr3_aa: CASSLVSYEGTQYF
clone_size: NA; d_call: NA; v_call: TRBV5-1; j_call: TRBJ2-5; cdr3_nt: TGCGCCAGCAGCTGGGAGGAGGGTGCGACCCAGTACTTC; cdr3_aa: CASSWEEGATQYF
clone_size: NA; d_call: NA; v_call: TRBV9; j_call: TRBJ1-4; cdr3_nt: TGTGCCAGCAGCCCCCACTGGGGGGGCTCTGAAAAACTGTTTTTT; cdr3_aa: CASSPHWGGSEKLFF
clone_size: NA; d_call: NA; v_call: TRBV28; j_call: TRBJ1-5; cdr3_nt: TGTGCCAGCAGTTTGGACTCCTATCAGCCCCAGCATTTT; cdr3_aa: CASSLDSYQPQHF
clone_size: NA; d_call: NA; v_call: TRBV6-5; j_call: TRBJ2-1; cdr3_nt: TGTGCCAGCAGTTCCGGGGTTCTCAATGAGCAGTTCTTC; cdr3_aa: CASSSGVLNEQFF
clone_size: NA; d_call: NA; v_call: TRBV30; j_call: TRBJ1-3; cdr3_nt: TGTGCCTGGACCGGGACTGACTCTGGAAACACCATATATTTT; cdr3_aa: CAWTGTDSGNTIYF
clone_size: NA; d_call: TRBD2; v_call: TRBV10-1; j_call: TRBJ2-7; cdr3_nt: TGCGCCAGCAGCCTAGCGGGACCTTACGAGCAGTACTTC; cdr3_aa: CASSLAGPYEQYF
clone_size: NA; d_call: TRBD2; v_call: TRBV15; j_call: TRBJ2-5; cdr3_nt: TGTGCCACCCATCCTGGCGGGGGTTCCCGAGGGACCCAGTACTTC; cdr3_aa: CATHPGGGSRGTQYF
clone_size: NA; d_call: NA; v_call: TRBV28; j_call: TRBJ2-5; cdr3_nt: TGTGCCAGCAGTTCCCGGACAACGGAGACCCAGTACTTC; cdr3_aa: CASSSRTTETQYF
clone_size: NA; d_call: TRBD2; v_call: TRBV9; j_call: TRBJ2-3; cdr3_nt: TGTGCCAGCAGCGTACGGGAGGGAGGAGGAGATACGCAGTATTTT; cdr3_aa: CASSVREGGGDTQYF
clone_size: NA; d_call: TRBD1; v_call: TRBV28; j_call: TRBJ1-1; cdr3_nt: TGTGCCAGCAGTCCGGCATCAGGGGGCTACACTGAAGCTTTCTTT; cdr3_aa: CASSPASGGYTEAFF
clone_size: NA; d_call: NA; v_call: TRBV15; j_call: TRBJ2-7; cdr3_nt: TGTGCCACCAGCAGAGGGTCCCTCTACGAGCAGTACTTC; cdr3_aa: CATSRGSLYEQYF
clone_size: few; d_call: NA; v_call: TRBV11-2; j_call: TRBJ2-5; cdr3_nt: TGTGCCAGCAGCTTACCCAGGGCGGAGACCCAGTACTTC; cdr3_aa: CASSLPRAETQYF
clone_size: few; d_call: TRBD2; v_call: TRBV11-3; j_call: TRBJ2-3; cdr3_nt: TGTGCCAGCAGCTTAGGGCGGTGGGGACTAGCCACAGATACGCAGTATTTT; cdr3_aa: CASSLGRWGLATDTQYF
clone_size: NA; d_call: TRBD1; v_call: TRBV5-1; j_call: TRBJ1-6; cdr3_nt: TGCGCCAGCAGCCCCGGGACAGGGGCATGGGGGGATAATTCACCCCTCCACTTT; cdr3_aa: CASSPGTGAWGDNSPLHF
clone_size: NA; d_call: TRBD2; v_call: TRBV6-6; j_call: TRBJ2-2; cdr3_nt: TGTGCCAGCAGCGGCAGACTAGCGGGTAACACCGGGGAGCTGTTTTTT; cdr3_aa: CASSGRLAGNTGELFF
clone_size: once; d_call: NA; v_call: TRBV6-5; j_call: TRBJ1-2; cdr3_nt: TGTGCCAGCAGTAGTGGCTACTATGGCTACACCTTC; cdr3_aa: CASSSGYYGYTF
clone_size: NA; d_call: NA; v_call: TRBV21-1; j_call: TRBJ2-1; cdr3_nt: TGTGCCAGCAGCAACAGGGGCCATAGCTCCTACAATGAGCAGTTCTTC; cdr3_aa: CASSNRGHSSYNEQFF
clone_size: NA; d_call: NA; v_call: TRBV28; j_call: TRBJ1-3; cdr3_nt: TGTGCCAGCAGCCAAGACAGTTCCACTTACGCCATATATTTT; cdr3_aa: CASSQDSSTYAIYF
clone_size: NA; d_call: TRBD1; v_call: TRBV5-1; j_call: TRBJ2-2; cdr3_nt: TGCGCCAGCAGCCCTGGTGGACTTCTGACAGGGTCGGGCACCGGGGAGCTGTTTTTT; cdr3_aa: CASSPGGLLTGSGTGELFF
clone_size: NA; d_call: TRBD1; v_call: TRBV4-1; j_call: TRBJ2-7; cdr3_nt: TGCGCCAGCAGCCGGCTGACAGGGGGGTACTCCTACGAGCAGTACTTC; cdr3_aa: CASSRLTGGYSYEQYF
clone_size: NA; d_call: TRBD1; v_call: TRBV7-9; j_call: TRBJ2-5; cdr3_nt: TGTGCCAGCAGCTTAGGGACAGGGCGGGGAGAGACCCAGTACTTC; cdr3_aa: CASSLGTGRGETQYF
clone_size: few; d_call: NA; v_call: TRBV28; j_call: TRBJ2-7; cdr3_nt: TGTGCCAGCAGGTCGAGGGATTCCTACGAGCAGTACTTC; cdr3_aa: CASRSRDSYEQYF
clone_size: NA; d_call: NA; v_call: TRBV28; j_call: TRBJ2-1; cdr3_nt: TGTGCCAGCAGTTTACAGGGGTATGAGCAGTTCTTC; cdr3_aa: CASSLQGYEQFF
clone_size: once; d_call: TRBD2; v_call: TRBV4-1; j_call: TRBJ2-3; cdr3_nt: TGCGCCAGCAGCCAATCTGGGTCTAGCGGGGGCGCGAGCACAGATACGCAGTATTTT; cdr3_aa: CASSQSGSSGGASTDTQYF
clone_size: NA; d_call: TRBD1; v_call: TRBV6-1; j_call: TRBJ1-2; cdr3_nt: TGTGCCAGCAGTGAAGCCGGGACAGGGACAGCTAGGGGCTACACCTTC; cdr3_aa: CASSEAGTGTARGYTF
clone_size: NA; d_call: TRBD1; v_call: TRBV7-9; j_call: TRBJ2-3; cdr3_nt: TGTGCCAGCAGCTTACTAGGCCAGGGGGCGCTTGGTACGCAGTATTTT; cdr3_aa: CASSLLGQGALGTQYF
clone_size: NA; d_call: NA; v_call: TRBV10-3; j_call: TRBJ2-3; cdr3_nt: TGTGCCATCAGCCCAGTAGCGCAGAGTAACACAGATACGCAGTATTTT; cdr3_aa: CAISPVAQSNTDTQYF
clone_size: NA; d_call: TRBD2; v_call: TRBV27; j_call: TRBJ2-1; cdr3_nt: TGTGCCACCGGACTAGCGGGGGAACCCTACAATGAGCAGTTCTTC; cdr3_aa: CATGLAGEPYNEQFF